The T cell receptor (beta chain) described here comes from a study of Ad26.COV2.S vaccination and SARS-CoV-2 variants. Study outcomes and limitations: Reported findings describe substantial breadth in spike-specific CD8+ and CD4+ T cell responses following vaccination.

Treatment specified: roughly 20 received Ad26.COV2.S at low or high dose, single or two shots; about 5 received placebo; per-sample allocation not given. Material that was analyzed had been drawn on day 63 after the first vaccine or placebo injection. The donor's status was that of an adult aged 18-55 years in Boston. This vaccine is an Ad26 vector that expresses the Wuhan-strain SARS-CoV-2 spike. This clone has a handful of counts. The target antigen is unknown. Profiled with immunoSEQ multiplex PCR; TCRdb holds only in-frame clones, not every one. In the table there are some 300,000 clones, roughly 80% of which are singletons. The CDR3 sequence is 14 residues long. Trimming took off 3 bases at V and 3 bases at J, with 9 bases between the two ends. The germline CDR1 and CDR2 sequences are ENHRY and SYGVKD.

The rearrangement links TRBV10-3 to TRBJ2-1, with D tentatively TRBD2 (6 bases). The starting material was peripheral blood, obtained in a trial of Ad26.COV2.S vaccine versus placebo. This sequence was found in a person between 18 and 59 years old who received the Ad26.COV2.S COVID-19 vaccine or a placebo. This CDR3 reads CAISDLGGYNEQFF. Here the CDR3 DNA reads TGTGCCATCAGTGACTTGGGGGGCTACAATGAGCAGTTCTTC.